This TCR beta chain was identified in a study of metastatic and nonmetastatic thyroid tumors (dated by TCRdb to the early 2020s). Study-level background: Repertoires from peripheral blood and from tumor or nodule tissue samples of malignant and benign thyroid patients were compared.

Of note for this clone: The antigen it binds to is not known. Qualities for individual bases were not recorded, and no much larger clone is one base off.

The CDR3 starts with the cysteine, ends with the phenylalanine, and has 17 residues. Here the CDR3 DNA is all that survives: 51 bases in frame from base 1. Trimming leaves V shorter by 4 bases and J shorter by 6 bases, with the junction holding 10 bases beyond the gene matches. CDR1 and CDR2, per the germline V gene, are SGHAT and FQNNGV. The paper's findings and limits, for the study overall: In both blood and tumor samples, TCR beta diversity was reported to be significantly higher in malignant tumors than in benign nodules.

None of the patients had been given any treatment before thyroid surgery. The study retrospectively analysed patient clinical samples collected from the early 2010s to the late 2010s using T-cell receptor beta sequencing. Receptors were amplified or captured by PCR. Sequencing used an Illumina HiSeq 4000. The TCR beta-chain CDR3 region of each patient was profiled by high-throughput sequencing. The source study handled its data this way. A classifier to discriminate distant-metastatic papillary thyroid cancer patients was built from CDR3 differences across clinicopathological groups. Repertoire diversity was assessed with the Shannon index, and tumor-blood repertoire similarity with the Morisita-Horn index. The public reads were reprocessed in TCRdb via fastp at Q25 and MiXCR, keeping in-frame beta chains. It is TCRdb's table, rather than the study itself, that gives the V and J calls and clone size. In this sample the table shows about 13,000 clones, approximately 20% of which occur a single time. Of the sample, 12% is held by the ten largest clones.

The V and J genes are TRBV11-2 and TRBJ2-2, and 11 junction bases match TRBD2. The sample taken for sequencing was adjacent normal tissue. The TCR originated in a female donor with papillary thyroid cancer or a benign thyroid nodule (not recorded which). Some clones in this sample may be carry-over from other donors' samples. The nucleotides read TGTGCCAGCAGCTCCTATAGCGGGAGGGCCGGGTCCGGGGAGCTGTTTTTT. This yields the protein CASSSYSGRAGSGELFF.